What follows are 28 T cell receptor beta chains derived from one specimen sequenced in a study of early T cells in non-severe SARS-CoV-2 infection. TCRdb re-derived calls from the 5' RACE reads in MiXCR, one entry per CDR3 protein. The sample holds 70,000 or so distinct CDR3 sequences, approximately 12% seen once. The sequenced sample consisted of whole blood. These receptors came from an adult who was a healthcare worker with PCR-confirmed SARS-CoV-2 infection or an uninfected control (not recorded which).

This clonotype was picked up a small number of times. This chain uses TRBV3-1 with TRBJ1-5; 7 nucleotides align to TRBD1. This CDR3 region has 14 residues. Trimming cost V 4 bases and J 3 bases; bases outside gene matches: 3. Germline values: CDR1 LGHDT, CDR2 YNNKEL (reference sequence). The CDR3 DNA follows: TGTGCCAGCAGCCTAGGGACAGCCAATCAGCCCCAGCATTTT. This translates into CASSLGTANQPQHF.

This clonotype has at least ten counts. CDR3 bases: TGCGCCAGCGCTACCGGGAGCGGGAGAGCGGGGGAGCAGTACTTC. Amino acid sequence: CASATGSGRAGEQYF. The J gene is TRBJ2-7, the V gene TRBV4-1; 8 bases fit TRBD2. J gave up 7 bases and V 8 bases, and 16 bases lay outside the gene matches. Germline V gene sequence: CDR1 MGHRA, CDR2 YSYEKL. The CDR3 is 15 amino acids.

A remark on this clonotype: A junction boundary mismatches the germline segment, possibly from a read error. V is TRBV5-1 and J is TRBJ1-6; 9 bases agree with TRBD1. The CDR3 extends over 14 amino acids. CDR1 SGHRS and CDR2 YFSETQ come from the germline V gene. The DNA for the CDR3 is TGCGCCAGCAGTTTGGGACAGGGAGATTCACCCCTCCACTTT. This translates into CASSLGQGDSPLHF.

The DNA for the CDR3 is TGTGCCAGCTCACCAGGGGCCGCGGGGAATCAGCCCCAGCATTTT. The encoded protein is CASSPGAAGNQPQHF. J is TRBJ1-5 and V is TRBV18; tentatively, D is TRBD1 (5 bases). V dropped 2 bases and J dropped 4 bases, with 12 bases sitting between them. Germline CDR1 is KGHSH and CDR2 is LQKENI. The CDR3 contains 15 residues.

This clonotype was detected a few times. V and J are TRBV29-1 and TRBJ2-7; 11 bases match TRBD2. Germline lookup yields CDR1 SQVTM and CDR2 ANQGSEA. The V gene end was trimmed by 5 bases and the J gene end by 6 bases; junction bases not matched to a gene: 6. The CDR3 sequence is 13 residues long. CDR3 in DNA: TGCAGCGTTACGACTAGCGGGACGTCCGAGCAGTACTTC. Translation gives CSVTTSGTSEQYF.

In this sample, this clonotype turned up many times. V usage is TRBV12-3 or TRBV12-4 and J usage is TRBJ2-5; 9 bases agree with TRBD2. Germline trimming cut 5 bases from V and 5 bases from J; bases unmatched to any gene: 6. CDR3 length: 14 residues. The CDR3 DNA follows: TGTGCCAGCAGTATTAGCGGGAGCGAGGAGACCCAGTACTTC. Translating it yields CASSISGSEETQYF.

Many counts were recorded for this clonotype. The chain combines TRBV6-5 with TRBJ2-7, with D perhaps TRBD2 (5 bases). V lost 2 bases and J lost 1, with 6 bases in between. There are 13 residues in the CDR3. CDR1 and CDR2 (germline): MNHEY, SVGAGI. CDR3 sequence reads: CASSYGGSYEQYF. In DNA form, the CDR3 reads TGTGCCAGCAGTTACGGCGGGTCCTACGAGCAGTACTTC.

This clonotype has a count of ten or more. The chain uses TRBV6-4 and TRBJ2-1; D might be TRBD2 (5 bases). With 4 bases removed from V and 7 bases from J, the gap between germline ends came to 14 bases. The CDR3 spans 14 residues. Looked up from germline, CDR1 is MRHNA and CDR2 is SNTAGT. The CDR3, as DNA: TGTGCCAGCAGTGCGAGGGAATACGGGAATGAGCAGTTCTTC. It specifies CASSAREYGNEQFF.

This clonotype was picked up many times. V and J are TRBV30 and TRBJ2-7; 11 nucleotides align to TRBD2. This CDR3 is built from 13 residues. Germline V gene sequence: CDR1 GTSNPN, CDR2 SVGIG (reference sequence). J lost 3 bases, V lost 5 bases, and 3 bases had no gene match. CDR3 DNA: TGTGCCTGGGACGGACTAGCGGGCTACGAGCAGTACTTC. Encoded protein: CAWDGLAGYEQYF.

The J gene is TRBJ2-7, the V gene TRBV20-1; TRBD1 or TRBD2 may be the D gene (5 bases each). The CDR3 spans 13 residues. The germline gives CDR1 DFQATT, CDR2 SNEGSKA (reference sequence). Trimming shortened V by 6 bases and J by 0 bases, and 12 bases separated the two germline ends. CDR3 nucleotide sequence: TGCAGTGCCCGGGACCCCCTCTCCTACGAGCAGTACTTC. Its translation: CSARDPLSYEQYF.

The sample holds one count of this clonotype. J is TRBJ2-1 and V is TRBV24-1, with 10 bases matching TRBD2. The CDR3 covers 16 residues. Germline V gene lookup returns CDR1 KGHDR and CDR2 SFDVKD. Unmatched junction bases numbered 8, after V lost 3 bases and J lost 7 bases. In DNA, the CDR3 is TGTGCCACCAGTGATGCGCGGACTAGCGGAGGAAATGAGCAGTTCTTC. Protein: CATSDARTSGGNEQFF.

This clonotype was observed a few times. The J gene is TRBJ1-5, the V gene TRBV28, with unresolved D. The CDR3 has 18 amino acids. V shed 2 bases and J shed 6 bases, with 23 bases lying between them. Per germline, CDR1 MDHEN and CDR2 SYDVKM. The CDR3 spells CASSLGGGLIPQFQPQHF. As DNA, the CDR3 is TGTGCCAGCAGTTTAGGTGGAGGACTGATCCCCCAGTTTCAGCCCCAGCATTTT.

In this sample, this clonotype is medium-sized. The chain has TRBV29-1 and TRBJ2-1, with D possibly being TRBD2 (5 bases). V was trimmed by 3 bases and J by 2 bases, leaving 14 bases between them. The CDR3 covers 15 residues. Germline CDR1 reads SQVTM; CDR2 reads ANQGSEA. CDR3 residues: CSVDEGGGPYNEQFF. DNA for the CDR3: TGCAGCGTTGACGAAGGAGGTGGGCCCTACAATGAGCAGTTCTTC.

This clonotype was recorded many times. V and J are TRBV11-2 and TRBJ2-7, with TRBD2 identical over 8 bases. V trimming: 6 bases; J trimming: 6 bases; junction bases outside the gene matches: 4. Germline V lookup: CDR1 SGHAT, CDR2 FQNNGV. The CDR3 consists of 12 residues. The CDR3 loop is CASRGSGTEQYF. The CDR3 coding sequence is TGTGCCAGCAGGGGTAGCGGGACCGAGCAGTACTTC.

In its sample, this clonotype was seen a few times. This rearrangement joins TRBV28 to TRBJ2-1; 9 bases match TRBD2. Germline CDR1 is MDHEN and CDR2 is SYDVKM. The junction had 11 bases not matched to a gene; V was cut back by 4 bases and J by 10 bases. This CDR3 spans 15 amino acids. The CDR3 spells CASSSLVAGAIEQFF. The CDR3 DNA is TGTGCCAGCAGTTCCCTTGTAGCGGGGGCCATCGAGCAGTTCTTC. Using reference TRBV28 and TRBJ2-1 for the parts outside the CDR3, the full variable domain is DVKVTQSSRYLVKRTGEKVFLECVQDMDHENMFWYRQDPGLGLRLIYFSYDVKMKEKGDIPEGYSVSREKKERFSLILESASTNQTSMYLCASSSLVAGAIEQFFGPGTRLTVL.

This clonotype has at least ten counts. V is TRBV10-3 and J is TRBJ1-5; no clear D. CDR1 ENHRY and CDR2 SYGVKD come from the germline V gene. V gave up 3 bases and J gave up 2 bases, with 8 bases separating them. CDR3 length: 14 amino acids. The CDR3 DNA sequence: TGTGCCATCAGTGACAGCGTCGGCAATCAGCCCCAGCATTTT. Protein product: CAISDSVGNQPQHF.

This clonotype was recorded many times. This chain links TRBV5-1 with TRBJ1-1, with a weak D call TRBD1 (6 bases). Trimming removed 0 bases at V and 4 bases at J, with 10 bases between. Germline values: CDR1 SGHRS, CDR2 YFSETQ. The CDR3 is made up of 14 amino acids. CDR3 region: CASSLAGGITEAFF. CDR3 nucleotides: TGCGCCAGCAGCTTGGCGGGGGGCATCACTGAAGCTTTCTTT.

V is TRBV7-2 and J is TRBJ2-3, with D perhaps TRBD1 (6 bases). This CDR3 has 16 residues. CDR1 is SGHTA, CDR2 FQGNSA, per germline. Trimming pared 6 bases from V and 1 base from J, leaving 17 bases between. The CDR3 loop reads CASSTQGGGGTDTQYF. The CDR3 DNA sequence: TGTGCCAGCAGTACACAGGGCGGAGGAGGCACAGATACGCAGTATTTT. Full variable domain (missing parts from reference TRBV7-2 and TRBJ2-3): GAGVSQSPSNKVTEKGKDVELRCDPISGHTALYWYRQSLGQGLEFLIYFQGNSAPDKSGLPSDRFSAERTGGSVSTLTIQRTQQEDSAVYLCASSTQGGGGTDTQYFGPGTRLTVL.

In this sample, this clonotype turned up many times. The rearrangement uses TRBV5-1 and TRBJ2-3, with 7 bases aligning to TRBD1. This CDR3 has 15 amino acids. Germline V CDR1 and CDR2: SGHRS, YFSETQ. With V trimmed by 3 bases and J by 8 bases, 12 bases remained unmatched. The CDR3 here is CASSWNKEPGGTQYF. CDR3 sequence (DNA): TGCGCCAGCAGCTGGAACAAGGAGCCAGGGGGTACGCAGTATTTT.

In its sample, this clonotype was seen a few times. The rearrangement joins TRBV20-1 to TRBJ2-5; TRBD1 matches 10 bases. There are 14 residues in the CDR3. V lost 7 bases to trimming and J lost 5 bases; unmatched junction nucleotides: 10. Germline V gene data show CDR1 as DFQATT and CDR2 as SNEGSKA (reference sequence). The CDR3 region has the DNA TGCAGTGGGACCGGGACAGGGGAGATCGAGACCCAGTACTTC. Translating gives CSGTGTGEIETQYF.

This clonotype was counted between two and nine times. The V and J genes are TRBV6-1 and TRBJ2-2; 11 positions agree with TRBD2. This CDR3 comprises 17 residues. Germline assignment: CDR1 MNHNS and CDR2 SASEGT. Trimming took 6 bases from V and 5 from J; bases not matched to a gene: 11. CDR3 sequence (DNA): TGTGCCAGCAGAGCCATACTAGCGGGAGCCCCTACCGGGGAGCTGTTTTTT. It specifies CASRAILAGAPTGELFF.

This clonotype was detected ten times or more. The rearrangement uses TRBV6-6 and TRBJ2-3, with D perhaps matching TRBD2 (6 bases). Germline assignment: CDR1 MNHNY and CDR2 SVGAGI (reference sequence). V was pared by 4 bases and J by 0 bases, with 11 bases between. The CDR3 covers 15 residues. CDR3 protein: CASSWDWSSTDTQYF. Written as DNA, the CDR3 is TGTGCCAGCAGTTGGGACTGGTCTAGCACAGATACGCAGTATTTT.

This clonotype was observed a few times. CDR3 sequence (DNA): TGTGCCAGCAGCTTGGGGCATTCGAGCAATCAGCCCCAGCATTTT. Amino acid sequence: CASSLGHSSNQPQHF. The chain is built from TRBV7-2 and TRBJ1-5; D might be TRBD1 (5 bases). The CDR3 covers 15 residues. Germline V gene lookup returns CDR1 SGHTA and CDR2 FQGNSA. V lost 3 bases and J 1 base, leaving 10 bases between the germline ends. Based on the CDR3 plus reference TRBV7-2 and TRBJ1-5, the full variable domain is GAGVSQSPSNKVTEKGKDVELRCDPISGHTALYWYRQSLGQGLEFLIYFQGNSAPDKSGLPSDRFSAERTGGSVSTLTIQRTQQEDSAVYLCASSLGHSSNQPQHFGDGTRLSIL.

This clonotype was recorded at least ten times. The chain recombines TRBV30 with TRBJ1-1, with 9 nucleotides matching TRBD1. This CDR3 spans 16 amino acids. The V gene's germline CDR1 is GTSNPN and CDR2 SVGIG (reference sequence). V shed 0 bases and J 1 base; nucleotides not matched to a gene: 6. CDR3 bases: TGTGCCTGGAGTGTACTACAGGGGGCAAGGAACACTGAAGCTTTCTTT. Encoded protein: CAWSVLQGARNTEAFF.

This clonotype has more than one count but fewer than ten. The gene calls are TRBV9 and TRBJ2-7; 11 bases agree with TRBD2. In germline, CDR1 is SGDLS, CDR2 YYNGEE. Germline trimming cut 3 bases from V and 7 bases from J; bases unmatched to any gene: 9. This CDR3 has 15 residues. CDR3 sequence (DNA): TGTGCCAGCAGCGCCGATAGCGGGAGGGCCTGGGAGCAGTACTTC. This codes for CASSADSGRAWEQYF.

This clonotype was detected many times. V and J are TRBV7-3 and TRBJ2-3, with unresolved D. Germline assignment: CDR1 SGHTA and CDR2 FQGTGA. Deletions cut 2 bases from V and 2 bases from J, with 8 bases between. This CDR3 is built from 14 residues. CDR3 region: CASSLGGLTDTQYF. The CDR3 region has the DNA TGTGCCAGCAGCTTAGGCGGCCTCACAGATACGCAGTATTTT.

At least ten counts were recorded for this clonotype. The chain couples TRBV7-9 to TRBJ1-1, with unresolved D. CDR3 size: 11 residues. Germline loops: CDR1 SEHNR, CDR2 FQNEAQ (reference sequence). Trimming shortened V by 5 bases and J by 10 bases, and 11 bases separated the two germline ends. Here the CDR3 DNA reads TGTGCCAGCAGCCCCCAGTCGGTAGCTTTCTTT. Its protein is CASSPQSVAFF.

This clonotype was recorded at least ten times. The chain links TRBV30 to TRBJ2-2, with TRBD1 matching over 8 bases. V gave up 7 bases and J gave up 5 bases; unmatched junction bases: 9. The CDR3 has 14 residues. CDR1 is GTSNPN and CDR2 is SVGIG in the germline V gene (reference sequence). The DNA of the CDR3 is TGTGCCTCAGGGGGCAGGGGCGAAACCGGGGAGCTGTTTTTT. It yields the protein CASGGRGETGELFF.